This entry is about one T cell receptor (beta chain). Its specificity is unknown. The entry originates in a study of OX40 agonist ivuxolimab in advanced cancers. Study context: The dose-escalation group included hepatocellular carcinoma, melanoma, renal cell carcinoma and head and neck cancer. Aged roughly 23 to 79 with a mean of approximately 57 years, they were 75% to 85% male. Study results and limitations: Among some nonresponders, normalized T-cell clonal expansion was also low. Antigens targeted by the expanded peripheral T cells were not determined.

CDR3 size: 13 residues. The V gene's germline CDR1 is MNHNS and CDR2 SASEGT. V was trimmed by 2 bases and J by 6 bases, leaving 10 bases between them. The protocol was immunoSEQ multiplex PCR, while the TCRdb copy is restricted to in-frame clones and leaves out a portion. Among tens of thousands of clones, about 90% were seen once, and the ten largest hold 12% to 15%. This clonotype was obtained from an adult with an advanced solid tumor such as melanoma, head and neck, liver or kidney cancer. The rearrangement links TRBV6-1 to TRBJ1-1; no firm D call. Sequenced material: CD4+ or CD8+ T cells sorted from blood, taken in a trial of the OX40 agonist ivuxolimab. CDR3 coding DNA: TGTGCCAGCAGTGAATCGGCAAATGCTGAAGCTTTCTTT. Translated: CASSESANAEAFF.